This TCR beta chain was profiled in a study of blood T cell repertoires in COVID-19. Assay used: immunoSEQ multiplex PCR; TCRdb lists only in-frame clones, some missing. The sample includes roughly 220,000 clones, roughly 81% of them seen just once. This clone was detected only a few times. The CDR3 spans 15 residues. In germline, CDR1 is LNHDA, CDR2 SQIVND (reference sequence). V was cut by 2 bases and J by 6 bases, with 16 bases left in between. This chain connects TRBV19 to TRBJ1-1; a weak D match, TRBD1 (6 bases). Sequenced material: peripheral blood. This sequence was found in an elderly woman with COVID-19, enrolled during active disease. As DNA, the CDR3 is TGTGCCAGTAGTATAAGCGGGGGCGGCTTAGCTGAAGCTTTCTTT. Translated: CASSISGGGLAEAFF.